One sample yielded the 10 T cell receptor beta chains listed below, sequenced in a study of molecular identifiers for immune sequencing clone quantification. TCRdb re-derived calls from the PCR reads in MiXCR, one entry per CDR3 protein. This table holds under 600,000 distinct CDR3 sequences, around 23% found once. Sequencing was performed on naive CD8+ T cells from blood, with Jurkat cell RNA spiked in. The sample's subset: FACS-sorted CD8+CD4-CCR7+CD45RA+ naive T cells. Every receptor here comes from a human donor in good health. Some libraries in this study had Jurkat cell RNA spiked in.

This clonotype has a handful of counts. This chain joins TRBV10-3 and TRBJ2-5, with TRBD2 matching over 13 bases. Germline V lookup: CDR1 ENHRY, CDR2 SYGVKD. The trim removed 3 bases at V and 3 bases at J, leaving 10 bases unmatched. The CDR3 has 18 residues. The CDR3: CAISEPGLAGYAEETQYF. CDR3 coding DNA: TGTGCCATCAGTGAACCGGGACTAGCGGGATACGCAGAAGAGACCCAGTACTTC.

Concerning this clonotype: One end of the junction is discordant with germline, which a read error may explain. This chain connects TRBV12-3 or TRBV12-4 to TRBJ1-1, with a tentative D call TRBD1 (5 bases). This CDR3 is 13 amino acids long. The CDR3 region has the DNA TGTGCCAGCTCAATTGGGGGGTACACTGAAGATTTCTTT. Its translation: CASSIGGYTEDFF.

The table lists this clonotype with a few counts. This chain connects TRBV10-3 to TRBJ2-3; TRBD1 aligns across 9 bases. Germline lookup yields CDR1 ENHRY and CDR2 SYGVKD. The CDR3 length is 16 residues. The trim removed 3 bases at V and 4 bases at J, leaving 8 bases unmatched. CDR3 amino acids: CAISDPGQGLSDTQYF. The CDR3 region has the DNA TGTGCCATCAGTGACCCGGGACAGGGTCTTTCAGATACGCAGTATTTT.

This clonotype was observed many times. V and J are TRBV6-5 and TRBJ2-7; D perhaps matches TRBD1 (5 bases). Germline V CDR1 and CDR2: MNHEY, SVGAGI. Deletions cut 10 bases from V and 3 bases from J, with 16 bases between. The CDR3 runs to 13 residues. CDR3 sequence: CATKAGNGYEQYF. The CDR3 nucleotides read TGTGCCACCAAGGCAGGGAACGGCTACGAGCAGTACTTC.

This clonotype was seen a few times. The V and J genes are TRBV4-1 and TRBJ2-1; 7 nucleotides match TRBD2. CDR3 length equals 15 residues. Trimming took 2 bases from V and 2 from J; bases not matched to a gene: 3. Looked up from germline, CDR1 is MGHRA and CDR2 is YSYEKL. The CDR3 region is CASSQRAGTYNEQFF. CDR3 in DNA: TGCGCCAGCAGCCAACGAGCGGGGACCTACAATGAGCAGTTCTTC.

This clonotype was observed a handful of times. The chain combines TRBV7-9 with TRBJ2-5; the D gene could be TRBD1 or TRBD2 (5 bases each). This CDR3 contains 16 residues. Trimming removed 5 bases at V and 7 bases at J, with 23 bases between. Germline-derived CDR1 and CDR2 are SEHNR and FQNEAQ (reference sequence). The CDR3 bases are TGTGCCAGCAGCCCTCCGTCGGGGCAGCAAGCTGGGACCCAGTACTTC. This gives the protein CASSPPSGQQAGTQYF. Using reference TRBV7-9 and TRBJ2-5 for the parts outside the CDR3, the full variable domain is DTGVSQNPRHKITKRGQNVTFRCDPISEHNRLYWYRQTLGQGPEFLTYFQNEAQLEKSRLLSDRFSAERPKGSFSTLEIQRTEQGDSAMYLCASSPPSGQQAGTQYFGPGTRLLVL.

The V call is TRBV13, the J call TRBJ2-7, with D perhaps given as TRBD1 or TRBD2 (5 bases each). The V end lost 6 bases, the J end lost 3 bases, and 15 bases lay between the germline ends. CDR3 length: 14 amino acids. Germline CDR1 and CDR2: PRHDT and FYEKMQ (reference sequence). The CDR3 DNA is TGTGCCAGCAGTCGACGGGACCAAATCTACGAGCAGTACTTC. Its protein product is CASSRRDQIYEQYF. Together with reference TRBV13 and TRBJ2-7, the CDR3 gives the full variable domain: AAGVIQSPRHLIKEKRETATLKCYPIPRHDTVYWYQQGPGQDPQFLISFYEKMQSDKGSIPDRFSAQQFSDYHSELNMSSLELGDSALYFCASSRRDQIYEQYFGPGTRLTVT.

The CDR3 DNA reads TGTGCCAGTAGTATGCTTGGCAACGAGCAGTACTTC. Its translation is CASSMLGNEQYF. The gene calls are TRBV19 and TRBJ2-7; D is ambiguous. The CDR3 contains 12 residues. Trimming cost V 3 bases and J 5 bases, with 8 bases left between them. Germline V CDR1 and CDR2: LNHDA, SQIVND (reference sequence).

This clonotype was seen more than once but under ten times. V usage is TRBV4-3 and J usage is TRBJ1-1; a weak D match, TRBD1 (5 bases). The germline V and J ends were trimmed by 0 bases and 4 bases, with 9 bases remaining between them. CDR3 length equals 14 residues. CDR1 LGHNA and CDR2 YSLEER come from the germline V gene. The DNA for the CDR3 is TGCGCCAGCAGCCAAGATTGGGGCGGCACTGAAGCTTTCTTT. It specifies CASSQDWGGTEAFF.

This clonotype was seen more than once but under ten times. The CDR3 DNA reads as TGTGCCAGCAGCAGAATCAACCTGCCGACCCCCGGGGAGCTGTTTTTT. It codes for CASSRINLPTPGELFF. The rearrangement joins TRBV5-6 to TRBJ2-2; D remains ambiguous. Germline V lookup: CDR1 SGHDT, CDR2 YYEEEE. Trimming removed 4 bases from V and 6 bases from J, with 19 bases in between. There are 16 residues in the CDR3.